This is a list of T cell receptor beta chains from one sample in a study of OX40 agonist ivuxolimab in advanced cancers. Assay: immunoSEQ multiplex PCR; the TCRdb copy retains only in-frame clones and omits some. The sample carries roughly 92,000 clones, roughly 80% recorded once. This sample comprised CD4+ or CD8+ T cells sorted from blood, obtained in a trial of the OX40 agonist ivuxolimab. The receptors stem from an adult with an advanced solid tumor such as melanoma, head and neck, liver or kidney cancer. CDR3s include the opening cysteine and the closing phenylalanine or tryptophan. A clone size is listed for some rows: how often the clone was seen (once, few, many), or a class if it is expanded.

clone size: -
V gene: TRBV10-3
J gene: TRBJ2-7
CDR3 protein: CAISESTRGGDRGSEQYF

clone size: once
V gene: TRBV18
J gene: TRBJ1-1
CDR3 protein: CASSPGTLRAEAFF

clone size: -
V gene: TRBV11-1
J gene: TRBJ2-3
CDR3 protein: CASSPTGGSTDTQYF

clone size: -
V gene: TRBV5-4
J gene: TRBJ2-7
CDR3 protein: CASSLNKRGVPYEQYF

clone size: -
V gene: TRBV10-2
J gene: TRBJ2-1
CDR3 protein: CASSDSGRNEQFF

clone size: -
V gene: TRBV5-6
J gene: TRBJ1-3
CDR3 protein: CASSLAGASGNTIYF

clone size: -
V gene: TRBV5-1
J gene: TRBJ1-2
CDR3 protein: CASSPRQGALLPLNYGYTF

clone size: -
V gene: TRBV5-4
J gene: TRBJ1-3
CDR3 protein: CASSADRLGGNTIYF

clone size: -
V gene: TRBV6-1
J gene: TRBJ1-1
CDR3 protein: CASSLGHQNTEAFF

clone size: few
V gene: TRBV7-9
J gene: TRBJ1-6
CDR3 protein: CASSSGSSYNSPLHF